This record concerns one TCR beta chain sequence. Its specificity is not known. This was the immunoSEQ version 4 assay in survey mode. Some clones are missing from TCRdb's copy, which holds only in-frame ones; the method was immunoSEQ multiplex PCR. The sample carries some 41,000 clones, approximately 88% recorded once. The sample comes from a study of persistence of HIV-infected CD4 T cells. Trimming cost V 2 bases and J 9 bases, with 17 bases left between them. From germline, CDR1 is LNHDA and CDR2 SQIVND (reference sequence). This CDR3 is built from 16 residues. This nonspecific control used anti-CD3/anti-CD28 bead stimulation of CD4+ T cells. Sorting selected CD4+ T cells upregulating both CD40 ligand and CD69. Donors had undetectable plasma HIV-1 RNA, under 50 copies/mL, for 4+ years.

The TCR was taken from an adult man with HIV who was CMV-seropositive. The sequencing used CD4+ T cells sorted from PBMCs after approximately 19-hour stimulation, collected from a patient who received antiretroviral therapy. The genes are TRBV19 and TRBJ1-6; TRBD1 might be the D (5 bases). The CDR3 reads CASSILTGQGGSPLHF. The CDR3, as DNA: TGTGCCAGTAGTATATTAACAGGCCAAGGTGGTTCACCCCTCCACTTT. Using reference TRBV19 and TRBJ1-6 for the parts outside the CDR3, the full variable domain is DGGITQSPKYLFRKEGQNVTLSCEQNLNHDAMYWYRQDPGQGLRLIYYSQIVNDFQKGDIAEGYSVSREKKESFPLTVTSAQKNPTAFYLCASSILTGQGGSPLHFGNGTRLTVT.